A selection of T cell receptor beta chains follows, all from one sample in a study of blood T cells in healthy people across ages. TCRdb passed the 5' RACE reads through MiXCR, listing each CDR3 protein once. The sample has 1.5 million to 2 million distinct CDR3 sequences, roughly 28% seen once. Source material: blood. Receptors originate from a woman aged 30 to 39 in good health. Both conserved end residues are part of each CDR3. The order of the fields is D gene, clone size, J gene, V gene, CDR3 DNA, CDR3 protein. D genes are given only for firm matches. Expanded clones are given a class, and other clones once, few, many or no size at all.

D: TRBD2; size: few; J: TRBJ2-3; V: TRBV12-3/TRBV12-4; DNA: TGTGCCAGCGGGGACGCGGGGGGGCGAACAGATACGCAGTATTTT; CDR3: CASGDAGGRTDTQYF
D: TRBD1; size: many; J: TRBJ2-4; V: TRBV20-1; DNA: TGCAGTGCTAGAGTACAGGGGGTCATTCAGTACTTC; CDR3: CSARVQGVIQYF
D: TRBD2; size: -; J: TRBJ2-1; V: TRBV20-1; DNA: TGCAGTGCTCCGACTAGCGGGAGATCGAGTGCCTCCTACAATGAGCAGTTCTTC; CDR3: CSAPTSGRSSASYNEQFF
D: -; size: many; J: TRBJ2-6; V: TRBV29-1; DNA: TGCAGCGTTGAAAGCTCTGGGGCCAACGTCCTGACTTTC; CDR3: CSVESSGANVLTF
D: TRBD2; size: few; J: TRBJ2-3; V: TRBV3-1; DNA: TGTGCCAGCAGCCAGGGAACTAGCGGGTATACGCAGTATTTT; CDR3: CASSQGTSGYTQYF
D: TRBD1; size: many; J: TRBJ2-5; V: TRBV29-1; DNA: TGCAGCGTTGGGGGGACAGGGGGACAGACCCAGTACTTC; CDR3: CSVGGTGGQTQYF
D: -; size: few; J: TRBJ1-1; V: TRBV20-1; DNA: TGCAGTGCTAACTACAGGTTTACCGCCGGGGATGCTTTCTTT; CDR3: CSANYRFTAGDAFF
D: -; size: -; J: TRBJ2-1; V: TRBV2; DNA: TGTGCCAGCAGTGAAGGGGTAGGGCAGGGTGGCAATGAGCAGTTCTTC; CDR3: CASSEGVGQGGNEQFF
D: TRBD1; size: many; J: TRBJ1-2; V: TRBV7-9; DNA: TGTGCCAGCAATCGACAGGGTCGGGTCTATGGCTACACCTTC; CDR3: CASNRQGRVYGYTF
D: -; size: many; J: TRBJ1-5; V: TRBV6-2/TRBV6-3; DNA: TGTGCCAGCGGCCGGGCGATTAATCAGCCCCAGCATTTT; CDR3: CASGRAINQPQHF
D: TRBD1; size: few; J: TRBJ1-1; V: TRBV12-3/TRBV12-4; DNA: TGTGCCACCTCGGACAGGCGCACTGAAGCTTTCTTT; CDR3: CATSDRRTEAFF
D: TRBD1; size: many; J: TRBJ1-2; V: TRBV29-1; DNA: TGCAGCGAAACCGGGACAGACTATGGCTACACCTTC; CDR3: CSETGTDYGYTF
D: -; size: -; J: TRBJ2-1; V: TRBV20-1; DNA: TGCAGTGCTAGTTCGGTGTCGAGATCGGACCATGAGCAGTTCTTC; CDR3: CSASSVSRSDHEQFF
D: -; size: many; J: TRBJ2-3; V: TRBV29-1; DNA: TGCAGTGTTTGGGGGCTCGACACAGATACGCAGTATTTT; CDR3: CSVWGLDTDTQYF
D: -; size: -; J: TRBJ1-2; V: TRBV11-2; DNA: TGTGCCAGCAGCTTAGCCCGGGACACCGCTAACTATGGCTACACCTTC; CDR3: CASSLARDTANYGYTF
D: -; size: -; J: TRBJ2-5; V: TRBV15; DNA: TGTGCCACCAGCAGAGATCTTGGCAGAGGTCTAGAGACCCAGTACTTC; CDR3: CATSRDLGRGLETQYF
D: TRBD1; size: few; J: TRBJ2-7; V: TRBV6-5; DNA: TGTGCCAGCCACAGGGGTTGGGTAGGCGAGCAGTACTTC; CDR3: CASHRGWVGEQYF
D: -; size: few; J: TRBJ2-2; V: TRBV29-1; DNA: TGCAGCGTGGCGAACACCGGGGAGCTGTTTTTT; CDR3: CSVANTGELFF
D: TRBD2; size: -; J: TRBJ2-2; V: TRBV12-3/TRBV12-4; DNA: TGTGCCAGCAGTTTTGGTCCGGGGGGGACCGGGGAGCTGTTTTTT; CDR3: CASSFGPGGTGELFF
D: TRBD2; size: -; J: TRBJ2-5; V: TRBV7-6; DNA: TGTGCCAGCAGCTTAGAGGCGGGGGAAGGGGAGACCCAGTACTTC; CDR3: CASSLEAGEGETQYF
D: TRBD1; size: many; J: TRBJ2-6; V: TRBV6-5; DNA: TGTGCCAGCAGTTACAGGACAGGGTCTTCTGGGGCCAACGTCCTGACTTTC; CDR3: CASSYRTGSSGANVLTF
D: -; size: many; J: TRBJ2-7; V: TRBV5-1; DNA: TGCGCCAGCAGCTTGCGGGCGGAGCCGAACGAGCAGTACTTC; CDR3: CASSLRAEPNEQYF
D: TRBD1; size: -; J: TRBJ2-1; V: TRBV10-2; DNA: TGCGCCAGCAGCACCACAAAACCCTTAAGGGGGCCTAGCTCCTACAATGAGCAGTTCTTC; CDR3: CASSTTKPLRGPSSYNEQFF
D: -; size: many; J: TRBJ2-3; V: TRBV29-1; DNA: TGCAGCGTTGAACAGCCAGGGGGCACAGATACGCAGTATTTT; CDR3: CSVEQPGGTDTQYF
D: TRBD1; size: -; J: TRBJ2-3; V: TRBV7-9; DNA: TGTGCCAGCAGCTTAGCCCGGACAGGGACGACAGATACGCAGTATTTT; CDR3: CASSLARTGTTDTQYF
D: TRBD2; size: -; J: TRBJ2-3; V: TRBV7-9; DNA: TGTGCCAGCAATATAGCGGGCTCCAGCACAGATACGCAGTATTTT; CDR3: CASNIAGSSTDTQYF
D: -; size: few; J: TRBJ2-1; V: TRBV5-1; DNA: TGCGCCAGCAGCTTGAAGGGGAGTGGGACCCGACGGAACACTGAGCAGTTCTTC; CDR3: CASSLKGSGTRRNTEQFF
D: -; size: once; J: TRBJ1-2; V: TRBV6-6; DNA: TGTGCCAGCAGTTACTTCCAAGCTCCGCTCTATGGCTACACCTTC; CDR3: CASSYFQAPLYGYTF
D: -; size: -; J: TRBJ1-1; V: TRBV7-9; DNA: TGTGCCAGCAGCCTTATCGGGGAGGAAGCTTTCTTT; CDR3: CASSLIGEEAFF
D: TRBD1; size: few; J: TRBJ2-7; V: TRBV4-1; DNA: TGCGCCAGCAGCCATCCGGGACAGGGTCTGAACGAGCAGTACTTC; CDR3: CASSHPGQGLNEQYF
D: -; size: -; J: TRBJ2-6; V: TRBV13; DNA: TGTACCAGCAGCTTAGGCCCCCTTGGGGCCAACGTCCTGACTTTC; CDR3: CTSSLGPLGANVLTF
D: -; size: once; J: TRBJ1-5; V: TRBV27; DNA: TGTGCCAGCAGTGACCAGATAACAAATAGCAATCAGCCCCAGCATTTT; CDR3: CASSDQITNSNQPQHF
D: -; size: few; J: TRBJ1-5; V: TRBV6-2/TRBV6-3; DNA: TGTGCCAGCGGGGAGGGCAATCAGCCCCAGCATTTT; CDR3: CASGEGNQPQHF
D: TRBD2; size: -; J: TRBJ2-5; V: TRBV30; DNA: TGTGCCTGGAGTTCGCTAGCGGGAGACGAGACCCAGTACTTC; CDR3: CAWSSLAGDETQYF
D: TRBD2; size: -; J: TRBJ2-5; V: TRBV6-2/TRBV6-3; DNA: TGTGCCAGCAGACCCGGGACTAGTCCCCGGGAGACCCAGTACTTC; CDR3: CASRPGTSPRETQYF
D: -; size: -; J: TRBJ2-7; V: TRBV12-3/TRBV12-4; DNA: TGTGCCGGCGGAGAGACTGGCAGCTCCTACGAGCAGTACTTC; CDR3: CAGGETGSSYEQYF
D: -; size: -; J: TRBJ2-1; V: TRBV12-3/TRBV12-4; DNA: TGTGCCAGCAGTTTGGGGAGAAACCAATACAATGAGCAGTTCTTC; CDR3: CASSLGRNQYNEQFF
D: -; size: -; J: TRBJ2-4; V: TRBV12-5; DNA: TGTGCTAGTGGCTATGGGGAAAACATTCTGTACTTC; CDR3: CASGYGENILYF
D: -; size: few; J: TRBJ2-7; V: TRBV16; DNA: TGTGCCAGCAGCCAATCAGACCCCCCAGCGGAGCAGTACTTC; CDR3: CASSQSDPPAEQYF
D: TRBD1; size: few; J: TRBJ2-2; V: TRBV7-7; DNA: TGTGCCAGCAGCCCCCGACAGGGTGCGGTCACCGGGGAGCTGTTTTTT; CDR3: CASSPRQGAVTGELFF
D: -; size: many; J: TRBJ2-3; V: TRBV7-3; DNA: TGTGCCAGCAGCTGGGGGGGCGGCACAGATACGCAGTATTTT; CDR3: CASSWGGGTDTQYF
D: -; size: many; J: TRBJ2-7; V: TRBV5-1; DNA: TGCGCCAGCAGCGAGGGACAACAGGGGCGGCGGAGGGCCTACGAGCAGTACTTC; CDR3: CASSEGQQGRRRAYEQYF
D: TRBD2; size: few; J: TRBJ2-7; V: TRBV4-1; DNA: TGCGCCAGCAGCCAACCCTGGACTAGCGGAGCCTACGAGCAGTACTTC; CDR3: CASSQPWTSGAYEQYF
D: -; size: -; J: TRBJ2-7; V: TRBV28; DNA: TGTGCCAGCAGTTTATTAGTGGGCGAGCAGTACTTC; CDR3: CASSLLVGEQYF